The clone carrying this T cell receptor (beta chain) has at least ten counts. This entry is derived from a study of human T cells and chemical hapten exposure. Study overall: Patients, predominantly female, presented with alopecia areata, totalis or universalis.

Trimming removed 7 bases at V and 1 base at J, with 13 bases between. The CDR3 is made up of 14 amino acids. From germline, CDR1 is LGHNT and CDR2 FRNRAP. The time point was: patch test 2, 6 weeks after DPC sensitization. This sample's treatment: therapeutic diphenylcyclopropenone sensitization with weekly scalp DPC. Blood, whole and unfractionated, served as the source for total RNA extraction. Within the library, unique molecular identifiers were attached to each individual cDNA molecule. TCRdb called the RACE reads again in MiXCR, with one record for every CDR3 protein. The sample has about 42,000 distinct CDR3 sequences; 9.6% are singletons.

V and J are TRBV12-5 and TRBJ1-1; D might be TRBD1 (5 bases). This specimen consisted of whole blood, obtained in connection with sensitization to the hapten diphenylcyclopropenone (DPC). The receptor was isolated from a woman aged 25 to 45 with alopecia areata. Some clones in this sample may be carry-over from other donors' samples. This CDR3 is CASAEGRENTEAFF. DNA for the CDR3: TGTGCTAGTGCCGAAGGCAGGGAGAACACTGAAGCTTTCTTT.